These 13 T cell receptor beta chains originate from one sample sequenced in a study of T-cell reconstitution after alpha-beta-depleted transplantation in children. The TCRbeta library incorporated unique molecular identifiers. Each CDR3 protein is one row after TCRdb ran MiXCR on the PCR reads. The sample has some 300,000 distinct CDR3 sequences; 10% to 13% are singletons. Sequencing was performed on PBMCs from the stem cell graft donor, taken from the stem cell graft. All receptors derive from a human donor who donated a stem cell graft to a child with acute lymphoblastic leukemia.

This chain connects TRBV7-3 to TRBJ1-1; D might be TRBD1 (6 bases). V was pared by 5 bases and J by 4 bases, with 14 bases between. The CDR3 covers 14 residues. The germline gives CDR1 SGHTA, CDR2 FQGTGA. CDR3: CASSMNGGLTEAFF. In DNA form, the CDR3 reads TGTGCCAGCAGCATGAATGGGGGGCTCACTGAAGCTTTCTTT.

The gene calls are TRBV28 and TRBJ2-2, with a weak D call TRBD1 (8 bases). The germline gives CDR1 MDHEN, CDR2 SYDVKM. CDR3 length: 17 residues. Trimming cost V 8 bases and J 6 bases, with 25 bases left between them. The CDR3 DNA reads TGTGCCAGCGGGAGTATAGACAGGGGAGGGGAAGCCGGGGAGCTGTTTTTT. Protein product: CASGSIDRGGEAGELFF.

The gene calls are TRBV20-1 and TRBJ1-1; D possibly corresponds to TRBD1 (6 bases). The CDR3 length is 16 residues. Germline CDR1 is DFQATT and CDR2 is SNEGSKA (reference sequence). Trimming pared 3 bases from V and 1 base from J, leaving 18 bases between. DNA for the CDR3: TGCAGTGCTAGCTTGGGGGGCCGGGGGGGGAACACTGAAGCTTTCTTT. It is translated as CSASLGGRGGNTEAFF.

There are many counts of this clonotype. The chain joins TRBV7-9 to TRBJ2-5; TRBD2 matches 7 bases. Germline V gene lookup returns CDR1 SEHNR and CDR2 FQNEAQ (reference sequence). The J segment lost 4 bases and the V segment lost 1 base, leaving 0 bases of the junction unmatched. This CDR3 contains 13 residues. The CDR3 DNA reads TGTGCCAGCAGCTTAGGGACTAGAGAGACCCAGTACTTC. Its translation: CASSLGTRETQYF.

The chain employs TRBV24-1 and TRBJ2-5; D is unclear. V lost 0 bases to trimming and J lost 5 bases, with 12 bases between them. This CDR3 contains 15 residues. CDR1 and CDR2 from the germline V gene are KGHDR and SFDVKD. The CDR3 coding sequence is TGTGCCACCAGTGATTTGTATGGATTTAGGGAGACCCAGTACTTC. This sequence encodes CATSDLYGFRETQYF.

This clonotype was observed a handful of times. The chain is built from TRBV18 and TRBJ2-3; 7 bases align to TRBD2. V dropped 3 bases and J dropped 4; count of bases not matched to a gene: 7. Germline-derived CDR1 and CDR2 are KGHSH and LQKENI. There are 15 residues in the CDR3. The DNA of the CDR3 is TGTGCCAGCTCACCGACCGGGACTAACCCAGATACGCAGTATTTT. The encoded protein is CASSPTGTNPDTQYF.

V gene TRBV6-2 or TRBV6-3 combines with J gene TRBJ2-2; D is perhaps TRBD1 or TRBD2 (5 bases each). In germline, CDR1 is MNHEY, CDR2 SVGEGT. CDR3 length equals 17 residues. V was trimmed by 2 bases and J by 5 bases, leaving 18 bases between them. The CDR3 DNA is TGTGCCAGCAGTTACGAGGGGATGCAGGGATGGACCGGGGAGCTGTTTTTT. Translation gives CASSYEGMQGWTGELFF.

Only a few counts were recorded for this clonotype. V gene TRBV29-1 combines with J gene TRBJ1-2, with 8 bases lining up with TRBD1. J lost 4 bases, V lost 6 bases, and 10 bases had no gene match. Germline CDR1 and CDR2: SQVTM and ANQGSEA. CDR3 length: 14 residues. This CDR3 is CSVQGATVGYGYTF. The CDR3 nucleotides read TGCAGCGTCCAGGGGGCGACTGTCGGCTATGGCTACACCTTC.

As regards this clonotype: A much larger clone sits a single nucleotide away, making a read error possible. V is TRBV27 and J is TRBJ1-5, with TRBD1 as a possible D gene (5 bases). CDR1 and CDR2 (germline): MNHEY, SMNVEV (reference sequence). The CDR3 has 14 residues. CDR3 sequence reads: CASSLWGVNRPQHF. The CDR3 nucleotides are TGTGCCAGCAGTTTGTGGGGGGTGAATCGGCCCCAGCATTTT.

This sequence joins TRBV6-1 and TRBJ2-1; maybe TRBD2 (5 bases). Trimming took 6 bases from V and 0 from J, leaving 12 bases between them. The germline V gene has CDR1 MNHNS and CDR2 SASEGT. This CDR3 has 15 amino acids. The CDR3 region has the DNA TGTGCCAGCAGGCTACTAGAAAACTCCTACAATGAGCAGTTCTTC. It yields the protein CASRLLENSYNEQFF.

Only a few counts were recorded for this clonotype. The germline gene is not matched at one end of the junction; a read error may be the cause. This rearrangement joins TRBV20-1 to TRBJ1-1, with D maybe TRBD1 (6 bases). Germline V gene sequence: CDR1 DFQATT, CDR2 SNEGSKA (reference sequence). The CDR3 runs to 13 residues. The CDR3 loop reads CSASPQGNNEAFF. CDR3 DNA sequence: TGCAGTGCCTCCCCTCAGGGGAACAATGAAGCTTTCTTT.

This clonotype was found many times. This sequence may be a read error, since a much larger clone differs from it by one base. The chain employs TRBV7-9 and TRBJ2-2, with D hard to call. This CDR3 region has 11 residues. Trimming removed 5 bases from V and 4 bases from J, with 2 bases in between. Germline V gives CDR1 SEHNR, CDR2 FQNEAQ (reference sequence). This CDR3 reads CASSPTGELFF. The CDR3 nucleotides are TGTGCCAGCAGCCCCACCGGGGAGCTGTTTTTT.

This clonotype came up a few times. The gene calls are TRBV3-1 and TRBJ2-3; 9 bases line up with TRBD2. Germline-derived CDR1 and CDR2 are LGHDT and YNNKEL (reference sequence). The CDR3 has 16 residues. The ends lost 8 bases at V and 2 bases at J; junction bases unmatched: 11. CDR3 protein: CASRGGVAGATDTQYF. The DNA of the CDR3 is TGTGCCAGCCGGGGTGGGGTAGCGGGGGCCACAGATACGCAGTATTTT.